A single sample gave rise to the 18 T cell receptor beta chains below, sequenced in a study of HIV-infected patients and healthy controls. TCRdb re-called the 5' RACE reads through MiXCR, storing one row per CDR3 protein. The sample holds around 58,000 distinct CDR3 sequences; roughly 19% are singletons and the top ten take around 1.4%. The source material was CD4+ T cells from blood. These receptors were collected from a human donor in good health.

The chain is built from TRBV20-1 and TRBJ1-5, with D possibly matching TRBD1 (6 bases). V lost 3 bases to trimming and J lost 0 bases, with 15 bases between them. The CDR3 is made up of 16 amino acids. Per the germline V gene, CDR1 is DFQATT and CDR2 is SNEGSKA (reference sequence). The CDR3 sequence is CSARLGGSYSNQPQHF. The CDR3 region has the DNA TGCAGTGCTAGGCTCGGGGGCAGCTATAGCAATCAGCCCCAGCATTTT.

This clonotype was counted between two and nine times. The J gene is TRBJ2-1, the V gene TRBV20-1; D is possibly TRBD2 (6 bases). Germline lookup yields CDR1 DFQATT and CDR2 SNEGSKA (reference sequence). The V and J ends lost 0 bases and 3 bases respectively, with 15 bases between them. The CDR3 extends over 16 amino acids. The CDR3 coding sequence is TGCAGTGCTAGAGATGAGCGGGCCAATTTCTACAATGAGCAGTTCTTC. This encodes CSARDERANFYNEQFF.

V gene TRBV11-2 combines with J gene TRBJ2-3, with 10 positions matching TRBD2. From germline, CDR1 is SGHAT and CDR2 FQNNGV. This CDR3 region has 17 residues. The J segment lost 2 bases and the V segment lost 6 bases, leaving 11 bases of the junction unmatched. The CDR3 is CASSTLAGRHLTDTQYF. For the CDR3, the DNA is TGTGCCAGCAGTACACTAGCGGGGAGACACCTCACAGATACGCAGTATTTT.

The chain carries TRBV20-1 and TRBJ2-3; D not resolved. This CDR3 comprises 11 residues. Between the trimmed V and J ends, which lost 5 bases and 6 bases, there was a span of 9 bases. Germline CDR1 is DFQATT and CDR2 is SNEGSKA (reference sequence). The DNA for the CDR3 is TGCAGTGCTCCGATCCTGGATACGCAGTATTTT. Amino acid sequence: CSAPILDTQYF.

The chain couples TRBV4-2 to TRBJ2-3; D might be TRBD2 (5 bases). The CDR3 length is 17 residues. V was pared by 0 bases and J by 1 base, with 14 bases between. Germline CDR1 reads LGHNA; CDR2 reads YNFKEQ. This CDR3 reads CASSQERGRPRTDTQYF. The CDR3 DNA sequence: TGTGCCAGCAGCCAAGAGAGAGGGAGACCTCGCACAGATACGCAGTATTTT.

The rearrangement uses TRBV12-3 or TRBV12-4 and TRBJ2-2, with D perhaps TRBD1 or TRBD2 (6 bases each). The CDR3 extends over 14 amino acids. Trimming cost V 1 base and J 5 bases, with 8 bases left between them. The CDR3 coding sequence is TGTGCCAGCAGTTTAGGGGGGGCGACCGGGGAGCTGTTTTTT. This encodes CASSLGGATGELFF.

This clonotype was observed many times. This chain joins TRBV9 and TRBJ1-1; maybe TRBD1 (5 bases). Germline CDR1 SGDLS, CDR2 YYNGEE. This CDR3 has 15 residues. V lost 0 bases and J lost 1, with 10 bases in between. CDR3 loop: CASSVVGQGNTEAFF. The CDR3 DNA reads as TGTGCCAGCAGCGTAGTGGGGCAGGGGAACACTGAAGCTTTCTTT.

This clonotype came up a few times. The chain carries TRBV15 and TRBJ2-7; 7 bases map to TRBD1. Germline lookup yields CDR1 LNHNV and CDR2 YYDKDF (reference sequence). With V trimmed by 3 bases and J by 2 bases, 10 bases remained unmatched. The length of the CDR3 is 16 residues. The CDR3 is CATSSGRTGRAYEQYF. CDR3 DNA sequence: TGTGCCACCAGCAGCGGTAGGACAGGACGGGCCTACGAGCAGTACTTC. Based on the CDR3 plus reference TRBV15 and TRBJ2-7, the full variable domain is DAMVIQNPRYQVTQFGKPVTLSCSQTLNHNVMYWYQQKSSQAPKLLFHYYDKDFNNEADTPDNFQSRRPNTSFCFLDIRSPGLGDTAMYLCATSSGRTGRAYEQYFGPGTRLTVT.

This clonotype was picked up many times. The chain has TRBV9 and TRBJ2-5; a possible D gene is TRBD2 (6 bases). The V end was cut by 2 bases, the J end by 4 bases, with 15 bases between. CDR3 length: 15 residues. CDR1 SGDLS and CDR2 YYNGEE come from the germline V gene. Written as DNA, the CDR3 is TGTGCCAGCAGCGTGCTCGGGAGTGAGGGAGAGACCCAGTACTTC. It specifies CASSVLGSEGETQYF. The whole variable domain, filled in from reference TRBV9 and TRBJ2-5, reads DSGVTQTPKHLITATGQRVTLRCSPRSGDLSVYWYQQSLDQGLQFLIQYYNGEERAKGNILERFSAQQFPDLHSELNLSSLELGDSALYFCASSVLGSEGETQYFGPGTRLLVL.

This clonotype was recorded a few times. The V and J genes are TRBV24-1 and TRBJ2-1, with TRBD2 matching over 13 bases. The trim removed 2 bases at V and 6 bases at J, leaving 6 bases unmatched. There are 17 residues in the CDR3. The V gene's germline CDR1 is KGHDR and CDR2 SFDVKD. CDR3 sequence reads: CATSDSGLAGRFNEQFF. The CDR3 DNA follows: TGTGCCACCAGTGATTCGGGACTAGCGGGAAGGTTCAATGAGCAGTTCTTC.

V is TRBV5-1 and J is TRBJ2-1; the D gene could be TRBD1 or TRBD2 (7 bases each). This CDR3 is 13 amino acids long. Germline loops: CDR1 SGHRS, CDR2 YFSETQ. V was clipped by 0 bases and J by 10 bases, with 11 bases between them. The CDR3 loop reads CASSLGQGGEQFF. In DNA form, the CDR3 reads TGCGCCAGCAGCTTGGGTCAGGGGGGGGAGCAGTTCTTC.

This clonotype was seen a handful of times. The rearrangement joins TRBV7-2 to TRBJ2-3, with D unclear. The length of the CDR3 is 13 residues. Germline lookup yields CDR1 SGHTA and CDR2 FQGNSA. Trimming pared 4 bases from V and 1 base from J, leaving 6 bases between. CDR3 nucleotide sequence: TGTGCCAGCAGCTCCGTCCGCACAGATACGCAGTATTTT. It encodes CASSSVRTDTQYF.

At least ten counts were recorded for this clonotype. The rearrangement joins TRBV7-2 to TRBJ1-5, with 8 nucleotides matching TRBD1. This CDR3 contains 16 residues. Germline CDR1 is SGHTA and CDR2 is FQGNSA. J lost 7 bases, V lost 5 bases, and 13 bases had no gene match. CDR3 sequence (DNA): TGTGCCAGCAGCCTAAGGCGGGGGGACAGGCCCCAGCCCCAGCATTTT. Protein: CASSLRRGDRPQPQHF.

The chain carries TRBV6-5 and TRBJ2-7; the D call may be TRBD1 or TRBD2 (5 bases each). Trimming pared 0 bases from V and 0 bases from J, leaving 9 bases between. CDR1 and CDR2 from the germline V gene are MNHEY and SVGAGI. This CDR3 comprises 15 residues. CDR3 protein: CASSYSGDLSYEQYF. CDR3 nucleotide sequence: TGTGCCAGCAGTTACTCGGGGGACCTCTCCTACGAGCAGTACTTC.

This clonotype has only a few counts. V usage is TRBV15 and J usage is TRBJ1-5; D is possibly TRBD1 (5 bases). Germline V gene lookup returns CDR1 LNHNV and CDR2 YYDKDF (reference sequence). V lost 6 bases, J lost 7 bases, and 13 bases lay in between. The CDR3 length is 13 residues. The chain's CDR3 is CATSPGRDQPQHF. CDR3 bases: TGTGCCACCAGTCCAGGTAGGGACCAGCCCCAGCATTTT. Supplemented by reference TRBV15 and TRBJ1-5, the full variable domain reads DAMVIQNPRYQVTQFGKPVTLSCSQTLNHNVMYWYQQKSSQAPKLLFHYYDKDFNNEADTPDNFQSRRPNTSFCFLDIRSPGLGDTAMYLCATSPGRDQPQHFGDGTRLSIL.

This clonotype was seen more than once but under ten times. This chain connects TRBV11-2 to TRBJ2-7; D possibly corresponds to TRBD1 (6 bases). V lost 5 bases and J 0 bases, leaving 14 bases between the germline ends. Germline CDR1 reads SGHAT; CDR2 reads FQNNGV. The CDR3 loop spans 15 amino acids. The CDR3 DNA reads TGTGCCAGCAGCCTTGATAGAGGGGGCTCCTACGAGCAGTACTTC. Its protein is CASSLDRGGSYEQYF.

This clonotype was seen at least ten times. CDR3 DNA sequence: TGCGCCAGCAGAACGGGGGGCACCACAGATACGCAGTATTTT. Amino acids: CASRTGGTTDTQYF. The chain employs TRBV5-1 and TRBJ2-3; TRBD2 is a possible D gene (7 bases). Trimming stripped 5 bases from V and 2 bases from J, with 12 bases between. This CDR3 contains 14 residues. Germline V gene data show CDR1 as SGHRS and CDR2 as YFSETQ.

A remark on this clonotype: The junction shows a germline mismatch at one end, possibly a read error. The genes are TRBV10-3 and TRBJ1-1; the match to TRBD1 covers 7 bases. This CDR3 comprises 14 residues. Germline lookup yields CDR1 ENHRY and CDR2 SYGVKD. CDR3 DNA: TGTGCCATCACTGAGACGCGAGGGGACAGTGAAGCTTTCTTT. Protein: CAITETRGDSEAFF.